These T cell receptor beta chains were read from a single sample in a study of T cell responses to AZD1222 COVID-19 vaccine. TCRdb's table, derived via immunoSEQ multiplex PCR, lists solely in-frame clones and lacks some. Among some 150,000 clones listed, just over 90% were seen once. The sample consisted of peripheral blood, taken on day 0 of AZD1222 vaccination. These receptors were collected from an adult in good health. CDR3s include the opening cysteine and the closing phenylalanine or tryptophan. A D gene is named only where the DNA matches it firmly. Expanded clones are given a class, and other clones once, few, many or no size at all.

clone_size j_call d_call v_call cdr3_aa cdr3_nt
. TRBJ2-3 TRBD1 TRBV28 CASSLQGTDTQYF TGTGCCAGCAGTCTACAGGGGACAGATACGCAGTATTTT
. TRBJ2-7 . TRBV20-1 CSASPYEQYF TGCAGTGCTAGTCCTTACGAGCAGTACTTC
. TRBJ1-5 . TRBV21-1 CASSKAWVGAKPQHF TGTGCCAGCAGCAAAGCGTGGGTGGGGGCGAAGCCCCAGCATTTT
. TRBJ2-3 . TRBV5-6 CASSTHNWDTQYF TGTGCCAGCAGCACACACAATTGGGATACGCAGTATTTT
few TRBJ2-7 TRBD1 TRBV25-1 CASSPGTGGHSYEQYF TGTGCCAGCAGTCCCGGGACAGGGGGCCACTCCTACGAGCAGTACTTC
. TRBJ2-7 . TRBV4-2 CASSQGPGGPLEQYF TGTGCCAGCAGCCAAGGCCCAGGAGGACCCCTCGAGCAGTACTTC
. TRBJ1-6 TRBD1 TRBV23-1 CASRGARGFGNSPLHF TGCGCCAGCAGGGGGGCCAGGGGGTTTGGGAATTCACCCCTCCACTTT
. TRBJ2-1 . TRBV5-8 CASSLQGLLTEQFF TGTGCCAGCAGCTTGCAAGGTTTACTTACTGAGCAGTTCTTC
. TRBJ2-7 . TRBV4-1 CASSQTEGGYEQYF TGCGCCAGCAGCCAGACGGAGGGGGGGTACGAGCAGTACTTC
. TRBJ2-7 . TRBV28 CASSHRALKGTYEQYF TGTGCCAGCAGCCATAGGGCTTTGAAGGGGACCTACGAGCAGTACTTC
. TRBJ2-2 TRBD1 TRBV6-1 CASSARNPPAGTGNTGELFF TGTGCCAGCAGTGCACGAAACCCTCCTGCAGGGACAGGGAACACCGGGGAGCTGTTTTTT
. TRBJ2-1 . TRBV19 CASSIDRSYNEQFF TGTGCCAGTAGTATCGACAGGTCCTACAATGAGCAGTTCTTC
. TRBJ2-3 . TRBV19 CASSIVSTGSTDTQYF TGTGCCAGTAGTATCGTCTCGACAGGAAGCACAGATACGCAGTATTTT
. TRBJ2-3 . TRBV5-1 CASSLAEGEVWTDTQYF TGCGCCAGCAGCTTGGCCGAGGGGGAGGTGTGGACAGATACGCAGTATTTT
. TRBJ2-1 . TRBV2 CASRTTPYNEQFF TGTGCCAGCAGGACCACTCCCTACAATGAGCAGTTCTTC
once TRBJ2-5 TRBD2 TRBV7-2 CASSLDGIPSGKETQYF TGTGCCAGCAGCTTAGACGGAATCCCTAGCGGGAAAGAGACCCAGTACTTC
. TRBJ1-1 . TRBV5-5 CASSLVSGQVTNTEAFF TGTGCCAGCAGCTTGGTTTCGGGGCAGGTCACGAACACTGAAGCTTTCTTT
. TRBJ1-4 . TRBV7-2 CASSFGFSNEKLFF TGTGCCAGCAGCTTTGGATTTTCTAATGAAAAACTGTTTTTT
. TRBJ1-2 . TRBV11-3 CASSLTLGGHWYGYTF TGTGCCAGCAGCCTAACGTTGGGGGGCCATTGGTATGGCTACACCTTC
. TRBJ2-3 . TRBV12-3/TRBV12-4 CASSPQVDTQYF TGTGCCAGCAGTCCCCAGGTGGATACGCAGTATTTT
. TRBJ2-5 . TRBV27 CASSRPGTGETQYF TGTGCCAGCAGCAGACCCGGGACGGGGGAGACCCAGTACTTC
. TRBJ1-1 . TRBV15 CATSSVTGNTEAFF TGTGCCACCAGCAGTGTCACAGGGAACACTGAAGCTTTCTTT
. TRBJ2-7 . TRBV6-5 CASGGGVGDLYEQYF TGTGCCAGTGGAGGTGGAGTGGGAGATCTCTACGAGCAGTACTTC
. TRBJ1-4 TRBD1 TRBV7-2 CASSPGTANEKLFF TGTGCCAGCAGCCCCGGGACAGCGAATGAAAAACTGTTTTTT
. TRBJ2-1 TRBD2 TRBV7-8 CASLLAAAASYNEQFF TGTGCCAGCCTTCTAGCGGCAGCCGCCTCCTACAATGAGCAGTTCTTC
. TRBJ1-1 TRBD1 TRBV12-3/TRBV12-4 CASSLDRGLEAFF TGTGCCAGCAGTTTAGACAGGGGGCTTGAAGCTTTCTTT
. TRBJ1-6 . TRBV5-5 CASSPMAGDSPLHF TGTGCCAGCAGCCCCATGGCCGGGGATTCACCCCTCCACTTT
. TRBJ1-1 . TRBV19 CASRDGGRAAFF TGTGCCAGTAGAGATGGCGGGAGGGCCGCTTTCTTT
once TRBJ2-5 . TRBV4-2 CASSPGASGQETQYF TGTGCCAGCAGCCCGGGGGCTAGCGGCCAAGAGACCCAGTACTTC
few TRBJ1-5 TRBD1 TRBV27 CASREQGYNQPQHF TGTGCCAGCAGGGAACAGGGGTACAATCAGCCCCAGCATTTT
few TRBJ1-4 TRBD1 TRBV29-1 CSVIGQGNEKLFF TGCAGCGTCATCGGACAGGGTAATGAAAAACTGTTTTTT
. TRBJ2-7 TRBD1 TRBV23-1 CASSQSGQGSSYEQYF TGCGCCAGCAGTCAATCGGGACAGGGTAGCTCCTACGAGCAGTACTTC
. TRBJ2-7 . TRBV12-3/TRBV12-4 CASSFGGFYEQYF TGTGCCAGCAGTTTCGGCGGATTCTACGAGCAGTACTTC
. TRBJ2-3 . TRBV7-9 CASSLLGRSNADTQYF TGTGCCAGCAGCTTACTTGGGCGTTCCAACGCGGATACGCAGTATTTT
. TRBJ2-7 TRBD2 TRBV6-1 CASSERGSSYEQYF TGTGCCAGCAGTGAGCGCGGGAGTTCCTACGAGCAGTACTTC
. TRBJ1-1 . TRBV7-8 CASSPYENTEAFF TGTGCCAGCAGCCCATATGAGAACACTGAAGCTTTCTTT
. TRBJ2-7 . TRBV14 CASSPHIVYEQYF TGTGCCAGCAGCCCTCACATCGTCTACGAGCAGTACTTC
once TRBJ1-5 TRBD1 TRBV6-5 CASSYRQGFAQPQHF TGTGCCAGCAGTTATCGACAGGGGTTCGCTCAGCCCCAGCATTTT
. TRBJ2-1 TRBD2 TRBV5-6 CASSLERGGGGEQFF TGTGCCAGCAGCTTGGAACGCGGGGGAGGAGGAGAGCAGTTCTTC
. TRBJ1-5 TRBD1 TRBV28 CASSLRTGGQPQHF TGTGCCAGCAGTTTAAGAACAGGGGGTCAGCCCCAGCATTTT
. TRBJ2-3 TRBD1 TRBV24-1 CATSRGPGTDTQYF TGTGCCACCAGTAGGGGGCCGGGCACAGATACGCAGTATTTT
. TRBJ1-2 . TRBV6-5 CASSRGPGGYGYTF TGTGCCAGCAGTAGGGGACCCGGGGGTTATGGCTACACCTTC
. TRBJ2-7 . TRBV18 CASSPPPQGILGYEQYF TGTGCCAGCTCACCACCTCCCCAGGGGATTCTGGGTTACGAGCAGTACTTC
. TRBJ1-2 . TRBV6-1 CASSEDLGAPNYGYTF TGTGCCAGCAGTGAAGATCTGGGGGCCCCTAACTATGGCTACACCTTC
. TRBJ2-7 . TRBV12-3/TRBV12-4 CASSLELGASQYF TGTGCCAGCAGTTTGGAACTGGGGGCTTCTCAGTACTTC
. TRBJ2-7 . TRBV12-3/TRBV12-4 CASSSGTGEQYF TGTGCCAGCAGTTCCGGGACTGGGGAGCAGTACTTC
. TRBJ1-2 . TRBV11-2 CASSLATVGYGYTF TGTGCCAGCAGCTTAGCGACAGTTGGCTATGGCTACACCTTC
. TRBJ2-3 . TRBV25-1 CASTSLDRDTDTQYF TGTGCCAGCACCTCACTAGATCGGGACACAGATACGCAGTATTTT